This T cell receptor beta chain comes out of a study of Graves' ophthalmopathy and Graves' hyperthyroidism. Study-level points and caveats: In predicting ophthalmopathy progression, the model reached nearly 71% sensitivity and 72% to 85% specificity. Also, most clonotypes expanded in the thyroid above 0.001 frequency appeared in blood.

The authors amplified TCR beta CDR3 regions, and they did so from RNA transcripts for repertoire sequencing. The authors performed first-round RT-PCR with HTBI primers and then a second-round multiplex PCR. From the multiplex PCR reads, TCRdb called clonotypes with MiXCR, one entry per CDR3 protein. The data hold over 200,000 distinct CDR3 sequences, with 25% to 30% observed a single time. There are many counts of this clonotype. What it binds is unknown. Material: peripheral blood. This receptor was identified in a man aged 50-60 years with Graves' ophthalmopathy.

CDR3 in DNA: TGTGCCAGCAGCCAAGCCGGACAGAATAATCAGCCCCAGCATTTT. Its translation: CASSQAGQNNQPQHF. The chain has TRBV3-1 and TRBJ1-5, with D maybe TRBD1 (6 bases). V lost 1 base to trimming and J lost 4 bases, with 11 bases between them. The length of the CDR3 is 15 residues. CDR1 is LGHDT and CDR2 is YNNKEL in the germline V gene (reference sequence).